Listed below are T cell receptor beta chains from one sample, sequenced in a study of blood T cell dynamics during melanoma immunotherapy. Clones were sequenced by immunoSEQ multiplex PCR, and TCRdb holds only the in-frame ones, with some missing. The sample contains almost 25,000 clones, about 83% of which appear only once. This specimen consisted of blood, obtained from a patient treated with checkpoint blockade. The source of these receptors is a human donor with melanoma. CDR3s include the opening cysteine and the closing phenylalanine or tryptophan. A D gene is named only where the DNA matches it firmly. A clone size is listed for some rows: how often the clone was seen (once, few, many), or a class if it is expanded.

V	J	size	D	DNA	CDR3
TRBV20-1	TRBJ2-7	.	.	TGCAGTGCTGCCCTCGCCGAGCAGTACTTC	CSAALAEQYF
TRBV10-3	TRBJ2-7	.	.	TGTGCCGCCAATCCGAGGGGACGATCCTACGAGCAGTACTTC	CAANPRGRSYEQYF
TRBV2	TRBJ2-3	once	TRBD1	TGTGCCAGCGCGGGACAGGGGGTCACAGATACGCAGTATTTT	CASAGQGVTDTQYF
TRBV7-9	TRBJ1-1	.	.	TGTGCCAGCAGCTTACAGGCGGGGAACACTGAAGCTTTCTTT	CASSLQAGNTEAFF
TRBV9	TRBJ2-1	.	.	TGTGCCAGCAGCGTAGGCTCCGATTGGTCAACCGGGCAGTTCTTC	CASSVGSDWSTGQFF
TRBV27	TRBJ2-1	.	TRBD1	TGTGCCAGCAGTTTATTCCCGGGACAGGGGTACGATGAGCAGTTCTTC	CASSLFPGQGYDEQFF
TRBV28	TRBJ2-3	.	.	TGTGCCAGCAGTTTTCGGAGGGCCGGGGATACGCAGTATTTT	CASSFRRAGDTQYF
TRBV19	TRBJ2-1	.	.	TGTGCCAGTAGTATAGGTCCCCTAGCGTACAATGAGCAGTTCTTC	CASSIGPLAYNEQFF
TRBV7-2	TRBJ2-7	.	TRBD2	TGTGCCAGCAGCTTAGCTAGCGGGAGATCCGAGCAGTACTTC	CASSLASGRSEQYF
TRBV19	TRBJ1-5	.	.	TGTGCCAGTAGTATAGATCCAGGATTTTCCAATCAGCCCCAGCATTTT	CASSIDPGFSNQPQHF
TRBV2	TRBJ1-4	.	.	TGTGCCAGCAGGTCCGGGACCGAGAATGAAAAACTGTTTTTT	CASRSGTENEKLFF
TRBV4-1	TRBJ2-7	.	TRBD1	TGCGCCAGCAGCCGGGACAGTAACTACGAGCAGTACTTC	CASSRDSNYEQYF
TRBV27	TRBJ1-5	.	.	TGTGCCAGCAGTTTATTCGGAAGTCAGCCCCAGCATTTT	CASSLFGSQPQHF
TRBV5-4	TRBJ1-3	few	.	TGTGCCAGCAGCTTGCCGGGGACTGGAAACACCATATATTTT	CASSLPGTGNTIYF
TRBV5-1	TRBJ2-7	few	TRBD2	TGCGCCAGCAGCGTCCGAGGCGGGAGGGAGCAGTACTTC	CASSVRGGREQYF
TRBV7-2	TRBJ2-7	.	TRBD1	TGTGCCAGCAGCTTTGACAGGGGGCTGTACGAGCAGTACTTC	CASSFDRGLYEQYF
TRBV11-2	TRBJ2-1	.	.	TGTGCCAGCAGCTTAGATCTCGCTAGACCCTACAATGAGCAGTTCTTC	CASSLDLARPYNEQFF
TRBV5-1	TRBJ2-5	.	TRBD1	TGCGCCAGCAGCCTGGGACAGGGCGAGACCCAGTACTTC	CASSLGQGETQYF
TRBV5-1	TRBJ2-7	once	TRBD1	TGCGCCAGCACCAGGGACAGCTCCTACGAGCAGTACTTC	CASTRDSSYEQYF
TRBV7-3	TRBJ2-1	.	.	TGTGCCAGCAGCTCCCTTCGGGGAAAGCAGTTCTTC	CASSSLRGKQFF
TRBV27	TRBJ2-2	.	TRBD2	TGTGCCAGCAGAACGACTAGCGGGCGCACCGGGGAGCTGTTTTTT	CASRTTSGRTGELFF
TRBV6-4	TRBJ1-1	.	.	TGTGCCAGCAGTGATATGCGGGGCTGTGCCACTGAAGCTTTCTTT	CASSDMRGCATEAFF
TRBV18	TRBJ1-1	.	TRBD1	TGTGCCAGCTCACCAGACAGGGCGGAATCTGAAGCTTTCTTT	CASSPDRAESEAFF
TRBV6-9	TRBJ2-2	once	.	TGTGCCAGCAGCCCGGTTGCTCCGCCCGGGGAGCTGTTTTTT	CASSPVAPPGELFF
TRBV28	TRBJ2-4	.	.	TGTGCCAGCAGTCCCGTGGGGGGGGGCGCCAAAAACATTCAGTACTTC	CASSPVGGGAKNIQYF
TRBV7-2	TRBJ2-3	.	TRBD2	TGTGCCAGCAGCCAGCCGACTAGCGGGAGATCTAAAAATACGCAGTATTTT	CASSQPTSGRSKNTQYF
TRBV19	TRBJ2-2	once	.	TGTGCCAGTGGCCTCGTCAGGGAGCTGTTTTTT	CASGLVRELFF
TRBV5-1	TRBJ1-4	.	TRBD1	TGCGCCAGCAGCCCTGGACAGGGGGCTAATGAAAAACTGTTTTTT	CASSPGQGANEKLFF
TRBV5-4	TRBJ2-1	once	TRBD2	TGTGCCAGCAGCTTGGTAGGAGCGGGAGCCCCTTCGGGCAATGAGCAGTTCTTC	CASSLVGAGAPSGNEQFF
TRBV7-9	TRBJ2-3	.	.	TGTGCCAGCAGCTTGAGGTCAGATACGCAGTATTTT	CASSLRSDTQYF
TRBV28	TRBJ2-5	once	.	TGTGCCAGCAGCTCCCAGTTCCGGGGCGAATACTTC	CASSSQFRGEYF
TRBV10-2	TRBJ1-4	.	TRBD1	TGCGCCAGCAGACAGGGGTCTGGGGAAAAACTGTTTTTT	CASRQGSGEKLFF
TRBV7-8	TRBJ2-7	.	TRBD2	TGTGCCAGCGGGGCTCTAGCGGGAGGGCCGAACGAGCAGTACTTC	CASGALAGGPNEQYF
TRBV7-6	TRBJ2-1	.	.	TGTGCCAGCAGCTTAAACACGGGAGTAGCCTACAATGAGCAGTTCTTC	CASSLNTGVAYNEQFF
TRBV6-1	TRBJ1-3	.	TRBD1	TGTGCCAGCAGTGAAGTTAAGGGGGCGATCTCTGGAAACACCATATATTTT	CASSEVKGAISGNTIYF
TRBV5-5	TRBJ2-7	.	.	TGTGCCAGCAGCTTGGCCGGCAGGCCCTCCGAGCAGTACTTC	CASSLAGRPSEQYF
TRBV10-3	TRBJ2-1	.	TRBD2	TGTGCCATCAGACAGACTAGCGGTTACAATGAGCAGTTCTTC	CAIRQTSGYNEQFF
TRBV10-3	TRBJ2-3	.	TRBD1	TGTGCCATCAGGACGGGGACAGGGGTCGATACGCAGTATTTT	CAIRTGTGVDTQYF
TRBV9	TRBJ2-1	once	TRBD2	TGTGCCAGCACCCGGACTAGCGGGGGATACAATGAGCAGTTCTTC	CASTRTSGGYNEQFF
TRBV5-1	TRBJ2-3	.	.	TGCGCCAGCAGCTTGGTCAGGGGCACAGATACGCAGTATTTT	CASSLVRGTDTQYF
TRBV7-3	TRBJ1-1	.	TRBD1	TGTGCCAGCAGCCAGGGACAGGGAGGCTCTGAAGCTTTCTTT	CASSQGQGGSEAFF
TRBV5-8	TRBJ2-3	.	.	TGTGCCAGCAGGATTCTACGTGCTAGCACAGATACGCAGTATTTT	CASRILRASTDTQYF
TRBV19	TRBJ1-2	.	.	TGTGCCAGTAGTATAATTCCGGGCGACAGCTATGGCTACACCTTC	CASSIIPGDSYGYTF